This T cell receptor beta chain derives from a study of blood T cell repertoires in COVID-19. As for the study in general: Nucleic acid was either cDNA or gDNA, and it came from T cells, B-cell-depleted T cells, or PBMCs.

Across 20 to 25 US areas, participants ranged in age from about 18 to 100 years. Assignments of participants to cohorts depended upon their own reported clinical history. The data were produced by immunoSEQ multiplex PCR, yet TCRdb's version contains in-frame clones alone and is incomplete. This table holds about 250,000 clones, under 90% found once. The CDR3 totals 16 residues. Trimming took 6 bases from V and 4 from J, leaving 18 bases between them. Germline CDR1 SNHLY, CDR2 FYNNEI. Sequencing was done on a sample of PBMCs or T cells enriched from blood (not recorded which). This receptor was obtained from a woman under 40 with acute COVID-19. The V and J genes are TRBV2 and TRBJ1-4; weak D call: TRBD1 (6 bases). The CDR3, as DNA: TGTGCCAGCAGGACTTCCTTTGGACAGATTAATGAAAAACTGTTTTTT. Encoded protein: CASRTSFGQINEKLFF.